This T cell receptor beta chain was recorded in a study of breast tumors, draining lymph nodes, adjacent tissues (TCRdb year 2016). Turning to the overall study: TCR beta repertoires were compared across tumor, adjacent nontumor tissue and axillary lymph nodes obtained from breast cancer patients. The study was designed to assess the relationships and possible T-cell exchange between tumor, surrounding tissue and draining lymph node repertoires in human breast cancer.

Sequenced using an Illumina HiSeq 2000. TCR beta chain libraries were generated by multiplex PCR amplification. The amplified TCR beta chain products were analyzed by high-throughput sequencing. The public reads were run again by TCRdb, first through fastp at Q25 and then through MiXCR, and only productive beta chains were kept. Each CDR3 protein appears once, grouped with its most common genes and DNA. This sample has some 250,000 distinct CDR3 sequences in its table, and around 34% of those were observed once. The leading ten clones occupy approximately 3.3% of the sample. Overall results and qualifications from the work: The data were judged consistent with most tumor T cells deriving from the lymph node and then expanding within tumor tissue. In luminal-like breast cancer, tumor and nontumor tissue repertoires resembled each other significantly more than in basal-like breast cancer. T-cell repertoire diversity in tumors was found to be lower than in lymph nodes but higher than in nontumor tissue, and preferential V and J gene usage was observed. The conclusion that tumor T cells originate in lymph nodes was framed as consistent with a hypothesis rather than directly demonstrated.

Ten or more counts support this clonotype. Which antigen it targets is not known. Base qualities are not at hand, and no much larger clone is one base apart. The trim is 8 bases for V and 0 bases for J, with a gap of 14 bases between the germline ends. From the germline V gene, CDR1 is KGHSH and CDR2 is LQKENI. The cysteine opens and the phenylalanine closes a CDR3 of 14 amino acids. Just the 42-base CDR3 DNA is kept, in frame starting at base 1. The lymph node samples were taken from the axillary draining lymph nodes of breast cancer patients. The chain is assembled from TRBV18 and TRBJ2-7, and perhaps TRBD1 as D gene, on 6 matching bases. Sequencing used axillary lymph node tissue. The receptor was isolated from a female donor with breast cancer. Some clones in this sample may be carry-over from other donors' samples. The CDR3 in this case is CASADRRFSYEQYF. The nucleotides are TGTGCCAGCGCAGACAGGAGATTCTCCTACGAGCAGTACTTC.